The 16 T cell receptor beta chains below all came from one sample that was sequenced in a study of cytomegalovirus exposure and HLA in healthy donors. The PCR contained 60 Vbeta and 13 Jbeta primers. The assay was immunoSEQ multiplex PCR, and TCRdb's table has in-frame clones only and misses some. The sample holds approximately 220,000 clones, over 60% seen once. The material sequenced was PBMCs. These TCRs come from a man younger than 35 in good health and CMV-seronegative.

The chain uses TRBV18 and TRBJ1-4; no clear D gene. The CDR3 extends over 15 amino acids. Germline CDR1 KGHSH, CDR2 LQKENI. The V end lost 1 base, the J end lost 6 bases, and 12 bases lay between the germline ends. CDR3 residues: CASSPRWAGDEKLFF. CDR3 DNA sequence: TGTGCCAGCTCACCACGCTGGGCAGGTGATGAAAAACTGTTTTTT.

A single count supports this clone. The CDR3 loop reads CASSQSLATEDTGELFF. The CDR3 DNA follows: TGTGCCAGCTCACAATCACTAGCAACCGAGGATACCGGGGAGCTGTTTTTT. The V gene is TRBV18, the J gene TRBJ2-2, with a tentative D call TRBD2 (6 bases). Trimming shortened V by 4 bases and J by 5 bases, and 20 bases separated the two germline ends. This CDR3 spans 17 amino acids. The germline V gene has CDR1 KGHSH and CDR2 LQKENI.

V usage is TRBV28 and J usage is TRBJ1-4; tentatively, D is TRBD1 (6 bases). CDR1 is MDHEN and CDR2 is SYDVKM in the germline V gene. The CDR3 spans 16 residues. Trimming took off 7 bases at V and 6 bases at J, with 21 bases between the two ends. CDR3 amino acids: CASTTGSPIPDEKLFF. DNA for the CDR3: TGTGCCAGCACTACAGGGAGTCCTATTCCGGATGAAAAACTGTTTTTT.

The gene calls are TRBV2 and TRBJ1-2, with 7 bases fitting TRBD1. Germline lookup yields CDR1 SNHLY and CDR2 FYNNEI. J was trimmed by 2 bases and V by 11 bases; bases with no gene match: 5. The CDR3 has 12 residues. CDR3 region: CARAGQNYGYTF. CDR3 coding DNA: TGTGCCCGCGCGGGACAGAACTATGGCTACACCTTC.

The count of this clone is one. The chain links TRBV5-4 to TRBJ2-5; D is possibly TRBD1 (8 bases). This CDR3 has 17 residues. V lost 1 base and J lost 5, with 21 bases in between. Germline V lookup: CDR1 SGHNT, CDR2 YYREEE (reference sequence). The DNA for the CDR3 is TGTGCCAGCAGCTTGAGCGGGACAGGATACGAATCTGAGACCCAGTACTTC. This codes for CASSLSGTGYESETQYF.

A few counts support this clone. V is TRBV6-5 and J is TRBJ2-7, with 9 bases that match TRBD1. The V gene end was trimmed by 5 bases and the J gene end by 0 bases; junction bases not matched to a gene: 5. This CDR3 is 15 amino acids long. The germline CDR1 and CDR2 sequences are MNHEY and SVGAGI. CDR3 amino acids: CASSPDRGFSYEQYF. DNA of the CDR3: TGTGCCAGCAGTCCGGACAGGGGTTTCTCCTACGAGCAGTACTTC.

This clone was observed a handful of times. V gene TRBV18 combines with J gene TRBJ2-1, with D maybe TRBD1 (6 bases). Per germline, CDR1 KGHSH and CDR2 LQKENI. Trimming stripped 1 base from V and 0 bases from J, with 13 bases between. There are 17 residues in the CDR3. The CDR3 nucleotides are TGTGCCAGCTCACCACTGACAGGCCTTGCCTCCTACAATGAGCAGTTCTTC. It is translated as CASSPLTGLASYNEQFF.

This clone appeared a single time. The V and J genes are TRBV11-3 and TRBJ2-5; D is undetermined. Trimming took 1 base from V and 7 from J, leaving 10 bases between them. The V gene's germline CDR1 is SGHNT and CDR2 YENEEA. The CDR3 extends over 13 amino acids. The CDR3 loop reads CASSLAPAGTQYF. The CDR3 bases are TGTGCCAGCAGCTTAGCCCCGGCAGGGACCCAGTACTTC. Variable domain in full (rest from reference TRBV11-3 and TRBJ2-5): EAGVVQSPRYKIIEKKQPVAFWCNPISGHNTLYWYLQNLGQGPELLIRYENEEAVDDSQLPKDRFSAERLKGVDSTLKIQPAELGDSAVYLCASSLAPAGTQYFGPGTRLLVL.

This rearrangement joins TRBV28 to TRBJ1-5; D is perhaps TRBD1 (5 bases). Trimming removed 5 bases at V and 7 bases at J, with 21 bases between. The CDR3 sequence is 16 residues long. Germline CDR1 and CDR2: MDHEN and SYDVKM. CDR3 sequence: CASSPYGVGGGQPQHF. CDR3 DNA: TGTGCCAGCAGTCCCTATGGGGTTGGCGGGGGACAGCCCCAGCATTTT.

This chain joins TRBV13 and TRBJ2-1; 8 bases line up with TRBD2. The CDR3 spans 16 residues. Trimming removed 3 bases from V and 6 bases from J; junction bases left unmatched: 10. From germline, CDR1 is PRHDT and CDR2 FYEKMQ (reference sequence). The CDR3 reads CASSFDRGGIANEQFF. CDR3 sequence (DNA): TGTGCCAGCAGCTTTGATCGGGGGGGCATCGCCAATGAGCAGTTCTTC. Full variable domain (rest looked up from reference TRBV13 and TRBJ2-1): AAGVIQSPRHLIKEKRETATLKCYPIPRHDTVYWYQQGPGQDPQFLISFYEKMQSDKGSIPDRFSAQQFSDYHSELNMSSLELGDSALYFCASSFDRGGIANEQFFGPGTRLTVL.

The chain is built from TRBV7-2 and TRBJ2-7; D gene unclear. Trimming took 6 bases from V and 7 from J, leaving 13 bases between them. Germline CDR1 and CDR2: SGHTA and FQGNSA. This CDR3 spans 12 amino acids. The CDR3 DNA is TGTGCCAGCAGTGCCTCGTCTAGGGAGCAGTACTTC. Translation gives CASSASSREQYF.

This clone is labeled medium-sized. V gene TRBV30 combines with J gene TRBJ1-5, with a possible D match to TRBD1 (5 bases). CDR3 length equals 14 residues. Trimming took 3 bases from V and 5 from J, leaving 14 bases between them. Germline CDR1 reads GTSNPN; CDR2 reads SVGIG (reference sequence). The CDR3 bases are TGTGCCTGGAGCTTCGGAGTCAGGGATCAGCCCCAGCATTTT. Protein: CAWSFGVRDQPQHF.

The chain is built from TRBV29-1 and TRBJ2-5, with D perhaps TRBD2 (6 bases). The last part of the DNA fits TRBJ2-7 better; the J call may be wrong. Germline assignment: CDR1 SQVTM and CDR2 ANQGSEA. There are 11 residues in the CDR3. CDR3 DNA: TGCAGCGTTGGCGGGACCTACGAGCAGTACTTC. Its protein product is CSVGGTYEQYF.

The chain combines TRBV11-2 with TRBJ1-2; no definite D call. Germline CDR1 reads SGHAT; CDR2 reads FQNNGV. This CDR3 is built from 14 residues. V lost 5 bases, J lost 0 bases, and 10 bases lay in between. CDR3 coding DNA: TGTGCCAGCAGCCCTTCCTTAGCTAACTATGGCTACACCTTC. Residues: CASSPSLANYGYTF.

This clone was seen more than once but under ten times. The rearrangement joins TRBV2 to TRBJ2-3; 10 bases are shared with TRBD2. Germline assignment: CDR1 SNHLY and CDR2 FYNNEI. V shed 2 bases and J 2 bases; nucleotides not matched to a gene: 10. The CDR3 loop spans 18 amino acids. This chain's CDR3 is CASSERLAGVGSTDTQYF. In DNA, the CDR3 is TGTGCCAGCAGTGAACGCCTAGCGGGAGTGGGGTCCACAGATACGCAGTATTTT.

Points on this clone: Other nucleotide sequences from this sample produce the same CDR3. The V call is TRBV9, the J call TRBJ2-3; D remains ambiguous. V lost 3 bases to trimming and J lost 6 bases, with 5 bases between them. This CDR3 contains 11 residues. Per germline, CDR1 SGDLS and CDR2 YYNGEE. The CDR3 coding sequence is TGTGCCAGCAGCGCGCGTGATACGCAGTATTTT. It codes for CASSARDTQYF. Filled out from reference TRBV9 and TRBJ2-3, the complete variable domain reads DSGVTQTPKHLITATGQRVTLRCSPRSGDLSVYWYQQSLDQGLQFLIQYYNGEERAKGNILERFSAQQFPDLHSELNLSSLELGDSALYFCASSARDTQYFGPGTRLTVL.